The 9 T cell receptor beta chains listed next were all sequenced from one sample in a study of cytomegalovirus exposure and HLA in healthy donors. PCR amplification relied on 60 Vbeta primers (plus 13 Jbeta primers). Using immunoSEQ multiplex PCR, the repertoire was profiled, and TCRdb retains in-frame clones only, with some absent. The table lists 93,000 or so clones. The specimen was PBMCs. Receptors originate from a man aged 40-55 years in good health and CMV-seronegative.

The rearrangement links TRBV7-9 to TRBJ2-1; 11 nucleotides match TRBD1. The V gene's germline CDR1 is SEHNR and CDR2 FQNEAQ (reference sequence). Trimming cost V 5 bases and J 7 bases; bases outside gene matches: 7. This CDR3 has 15 residues. CDR3 protein: CASSTAGQGGNEQFF. The CDR3 DNA follows: TGTGCCAGCAGCACAGCGGGACAGGGGGGAAATGAGCAGTTCTTC.

The V call is TRBV28, the J call TRBJ1-1, with TRBD1 matching over 8 bases. CDR1 and CDR2 (germline): MDHEN, SYDVKM. This CDR3 spans 15 amino acids. V lost 4 bases, J lost 5 bases, and 9 bases stayed unmatched. The CDR3 DNA follows: TGTGCCAGCAGTTCATCAACACAGGGGGTGACTGAAGCTTTCTTT. Its translation is CASSSSTQGVTEAFF.

The chain carries TRBV15 and TRBJ1-5; a possible D gene is TRBD1 (6 bases). The CDR3 length is 16 residues. V shed 2 bases and J shed 1 base, with 12 bases lying between them. The germline CDR1 and CDR2 sequences are LNHNV and YYDKDF (reference sequence). The CDR3 DNA is TGTGCCACCAGCAGAAATCGGGACACAAGCAATCAGCCCCAGCATTTT. This encodes CATSRNRDTSNQPQHF. The full variable domain, its missing parts supplied by reference TRBV15 and TRBJ1-5, is DAMVIQNPRYQVTQFGKPVTLSCSQTLNHNVMYWYQQKSSQAPKLLFHYYDKDFNNEADTPDNFQSRRPNTSFCFLDIRSPGLGDTAMYLCATSRNRDTSNQPQHFGDGTRLSIL.

The chain has TRBV5-1 and TRBJ1-2, with TRBD1 identical over 8 bases. J gave up 6 bases and V 5 bases, and 9 bases lay outside the gene matches. Germline values: CDR1 SGHRS, CDR2 YFSETQ. The CDR3 sequence is 14 residues long. CDR3 protein: CASRDTSTGDGYTF. As DNA, the CDR3 is TGCGCCAGCAGAGACACATCGACAGGGGATGGCTACACCTTC.

J is TRBJ2-1 and V is TRBV27; perhaps TRBD2 as D (5 bases). The germline gives CDR1 MNHEY, CDR2 SMNVEV (reference sequence). There are 15 residues in the CDR3. V was cut by 8 bases and J by 5 bases, with 19 bases left in between. In DNA, the CDR3 is TGTGCCAGCTCAAAGCGGATCCAACTTGACAATGAGCAGTTCTTC. It yields the protein CASSKRIQLDNEQFF.

The CDR3 region is CASSYIGTGGAGETQYF. The CDR3 nucleotides read TGTGCCAGCAGTTATATAGGGACAGGGGGCGCCGGGGAGACCCAGTACTTC. The chain links TRBV27 to TRBJ2-5, with 12 bases lining up with TRBD1. The CDR3 extends over 17 amino acids. The germline V gene encodes CDR1 MNHEY and CDR2 SMNVEV (reference sequence). J gave up 5 bases and V 4 bases, and 11 bases lay outside the gene matches.

The chain couples TRBV6-1 to TRBJ2-7; possible D gene TRBD2, 6 bases. Trimming removed 1 base at V and 4 bases at J, with 11 bases between. This CDR3 is built from 14 residues. CDR1 and CDR2 (germline): MNHNS, SASEGT. In DNA form, the CDR3 reads TGTGCCAGCAGTGAAGTGGCCCGGGGGTACGAGCAGTACTTC. Protein sequence: CASSEVARGYEQYF.

This sequence joins TRBV7-9 and TRBJ2-7; 12 bases are shared with TRBD2. CDR1 and CDR2 from the germline V gene are SEHNR and FQNEAQ (reference sequence). CDR3 length: 16 amino acids. After removal of 5 bases from V and 1 base from J, the junction contained 6 bases not matched to a gene. DNA for the CDR3: TGTGCCAGCAGCCGTAGACTAGCGGGGGTTTCCTACGAGCAGTACTTC. Translation gives CASSRRLAGVSYEQYF.

This sequence joins TRBV6-5 and TRBJ1-3; D gene ambiguous. Germline V gene data show CDR1 as MNHEY and CDR2 as SVGAGI. V dropped 0 bases and J dropped 0 bases, with 9 bases sitting between them. The CDR3 runs to 16 residues. The CDR3 region has the DNA TGTGCCAGCAGTTACTCGTTCGGTGACTCTGGAAACACCATATATTTT. As protein: CASSYSFGDSGNTIYF.